This T cell receptor beta chain was sequenced for a study of cytomegalovirus exposure and HLA in healthy donors. Study-level points and caveats: Trimming of TCR beta V- and J-genes showed a link, identified in a later analysis, to a missense DCLRE1C variant.

As regards this clone: Its cognate antigen is unknown. In the same sample, other DNA sequences code for this CDR3.

The length of the CDR3 is 16 residues. The J segment lost 1 base and the V segment lost 6 bases, leaving 12 bases of the junction unmatched. Germline assignment: CDR1 LGHNA and CDR2 YSLEER. Primers included in the PCR were 60 Vbeta and 13 Jbeta primers. Profiled with immunoSEQ multiplex PCR; TCRdb holds only in-frame clones, not every one. The table records around 200,000 clones, roughly 80% of them present only once. The sample comprised PBMCs. The chain uses TRBV4-3 and TRBJ2-7; 7 nucleotides align to TRBD2. This clonotype was sampled from a man aged 35 to 55 in good health and CMV-seronegative. In DNA, the CDR3 is TGCGCCAGCAGAAACATCGGTACGGGGGGTTCCTACGAGCAGTACTTC. This translates into CASRNIGTGGSYEQYF.